The sequence of this T cell receptor beta chain was determined in a study of blood T cell repertoires in COVID-19. CDR3 length equals 13 residues. V was clipped by 8 bases and J by 3 bases, with 11 bases between them. Germline-derived CDR1 and CDR2 are LNHNV and YYDKDF (reference sequence). Some clones are missing from TCRdb's copy, which holds only in-frame ones; the method was immunoSEQ multiplex PCR. The table records roughly 170,000 clones, 86% of them present only once. The rearrangement uses TRBV15 and TRBJ1-5; the D gene is possibly TRBD1 (5 bases). The clonotype originates from a man aged 70-80 years with active or convalescent COVID-19. Source material: peripheral blood. CDR3 sequence: CATGDSPNQPQHF. CDR3 DNA sequence: TGTGCCACCGGAGACAGCCCCAATCAGCCCCAGCATTTT.